Each of the 21 T cell receptor beta chains below was sequenced from the same sample in a study of memory CD4+ T cells and cytomegalovirus serostatus. Single viable CD3+CD4+CD8-CD45RO+ cells were sorted as the memory CD4+ T cells. Generated by immunoSEQ multiplex PCR, the TCRdb table keeps only in-frame clones and is missing some. This table has approximately 40,000 clones, approximately 80% appearing once. Input material: memory CD4+ T cells from blood. The receptors shown here come from an adult in good health and CMV-seronegative.

V and J are TRBV5-6 and TRBJ2-2; 9 nucleotides align to TRBD1. With V trimmed by 0 bases and J by 4 bases, 1 base remained unmatched. From germline, CDR1 is SGHDT and CDR2 YYEEEE. The CDR3 length is 15 residues. In nucleotides, the CDR3 is TGTGCCAGCAGCTTGGTGGGACAGGGCACCGGGGAGCTGTTTTTT. It codes for CASSLVGQGTGELFF.

This rearrangement joins TRBV14 to TRBJ1-3, with D hard to call. With 3 bases removed from V and 4 bases from J, the gap between germline ends came to 7 bases. In germline, CDR1 is SGHDN, CDR2 FVKESK. The CDR3 extends over 13 amino acids. CDR3 sequence: CASSQGAGNTIYF. Written as DNA, the CDR3 is TGTGCCAGCAGCCAGGGAGCCGGAAACACCATATATTTT.

The chain joins TRBV9 to TRBJ1-2; 10 bases fit TRBD1. The ends lost 0 bases at V and 4 bases at J; junction bases unmatched: 6. Germline V gene data show CDR1 as SGDLS and CDR2 as YYNGEE. This CDR3 comprises 16 residues. The CDR3 nucleotides are TGTGCCAGCAGCGTAGGACAGGGGGCTCCTTCCTATGGCTACACCTTC. Translated, it gives CASSVGQGAPSYGYTF.

Within the sample, this clone is medium-sized (0.01 to 0.1%). V is TRBV7-3 and J is TRBJ2-5, with 11 positions matching TRBD2. J gave up 4 bases and V 5 bases, and 6 bases lay outside the gene matches. Germline V lookup: CDR1 SGHTA, CDR2 FQGTGA. This CDR3 spans 15 amino acids. CDR3 in amino acids: CASSPLAGGVETQYF. The CDR3 DNA is TGTGCCAGCAGCCCTCTAGCGGGGGGAGTAGAGACCCAGTACTTC.

The chain carries TRBV7-3 and TRBJ2-2; D ambiguous. The germline V gene encodes CDR1 SGHTA and CDR2 FQGTGA. The CDR3 consists of 15 residues. Trimming pared 5 bases from V and 4 bases from J, leaving 14 bases between. CDR3 nucleotide sequence: TGTGCCAGCAGCCCCCAAGACACCTCCACCGGGGAGCTGTTTTTT. Translation gives CASSPQDTSTGELFF.

This chain uses TRBV5-1 with TRBJ1-1; the match to TRBD1 covers 10 bases. From germline, CDR1 is SGHRS and CDR2 YFSETQ. V dropped 4 bases and J dropped 5; count of bases not matched to a gene: 2. The CDR3 is 13 residues long. The CDR3 coding sequence is TGCGCCAGCAGCCGACAGGGGGCTACTGAAGCTTTCTTT. It translates to CASSRQGATEAFF.

This clone was detected a few times. The V and J genes are TRBV19 and TRBJ1-6; D call uncertain. Looked up from germline, CDR1 is LNHDA and CDR2 is SQIVND (reference sequence). The V gene lost 6 bases and the J gene lost 5 bases, with 14 bases spanning the gap. The length of the CDR3 is 15 residues. Here the CDR3 DNA reads TGTGCCAGTAGGCGAAGGAGTCCGAATAATTCACCCCTCCACTTT. Translated, it gives CASRRRSPNNSPLHF. The full variable domain, its missing parts supplied by reference TRBV19 and TRBJ1-6, is DGGITQSPKYLFRKEGQNVTLSCEQNLNHDAMYWYRQDPGQGLRLIYYSQIVNDFQKGDIAEGYSVSREKKESFPLTVTSAQKNPTAFYLCASRRRSPNNSPLHFGNGTRLTVT.

This chain connects TRBV10-3 to TRBJ2-1, with a possible D match to TRBD2 (5 bases). CDR3 length: 13 residues. CDR1 and CDR2 (germline): ENHRY, SYGVKD. Trimming took off 7 bases at V and 8 bases at J, with 15 bases between the two ends. The CDR3 region has the DNA TGTGCCATCACCCAGTCTAGTAGCGATGAGCAGTTCTTC. Protein product: CAITQSSSDEQFF.

The genes are TRBV12-5 and TRBJ1-2; D possibly corresponds to TRBD1 (5 bases). The CDR3 consists of 18 residues. V lost 0 bases and J lost 1, with 18 bases in between. Germline V gives CDR1 LGHNT, CDR2 FRNRAP. In nucleotides, the CDR3 is TGTGCTAGTGGTTTGGTAGTTACAGGTCATCCCAGTAACTATGGCTACACCTTC. This translates into CASGLVVTGHPSNYGYTF.

The chain joins TRBV4-2 to TRBJ1-5; D not certain. V lost 1 base and J lost 5, with 9 bases in between. Germline loops: CDR1 LGHNA, CDR2 YNFKEQ. The CDR3 contains 14 residues. The CDR3 loop is CASSQVGSYQPQHF. The DNA for the CDR3 is TGTGCCAGCAGCCAAGTGGGGTCTTATCAGCCCCAGCATTTT.

This clone was recorded only once. The rearrangement uses TRBV19 and TRBJ1-6; no clear D. This CDR3 has 13 residues. V was shortened by 0 bases and J by 10 bases, with 7 bases between the two germline ends. Per germline, CDR1 LNHDA and CDR2 SQIVND (reference sequence). The CDR3 reads CASSIDHRSPLHF. CDR3 nucleotide sequence: TGTGCCAGTAGTATAGATCACAGATCACCCCTCCACTTT.

This clone was observed a handful of times. This chain joins TRBV13 and TRBJ2-1; TRBD2 agrees at 11 bases. CDR3 length: 20 amino acids. Germline CDR1 is PRHDT and CDR2 is FYEKMQ (reference sequence). V lost 5 bases to trimming and J lost 5 bases; unmatched junction nucleotides: 20. Here the CDR3 reads CASSASGLRLAGNIDNEQFF. CDR3 coding DNA: TGTGCCAGCAGCGCCTCCGGGCTTCGACTAGCGGGGAACATTGACAATGAGCAGTTCTTC.

The chain uses TRBV6-5 and TRBJ1-1, with a weak D call TRBD1 (5 bases). The CDR3 covers 15 residues. The germline CDR1 and CDR2 sequences are MNHEY and SVGAGI. V lost 2 bases and J lost 2, with 12 bases in between. The CDR3 region has the DNA TGTGCCAGCAGTTACCGGGGGATCTTTAACACTGAAGCTTTCTTT. This translates into CASSYRGIFNTEAFF.

The chain joins TRBV27 to TRBJ2-1; D gene ambiguous. The length of the CDR3 is 16 residues. CDR1 is MNHEY, CDR2 SMNVEV, per germline (reference sequence). V shed 5 bases and J shed 0 bases, with 14 bases lying between them. The DNA of the CDR3 is TGTGCCAGCAGTGGTAAGGGTCGCAGCTCCTACAATGAGCAGTTCTTC. Translating gives CASSGKGRSSYNEQFF.

The rearrangement links TRBV5-8 to TRBJ1-4; D is possibly TRBD1 (5 bases). From germline, CDR1 is SGHTS and CDR2 YDEGEE. V lost 1 base and J 6 bases, leaving 10 bases between the germline ends. CDR3 size: 14 residues. CDR3 nucleotide sequence: TGTGCCAGCAGCTTGCCAGGGACGGATGAAAAACTGTTTTTT. Residues: CASSLPGTDEKLFF.

This clone was counted once. J is TRBJ2-5 and V is TRBV9; D is undetermined. Per the germline V gene, CDR1 is SGDLS and CDR2 is YYNGEE. V was pared by 0 bases and J by 7 bases, with 10 bases between. The CDR3 spans 13 residues. The DNA for the CDR3 is TGTGCCAGCAGCGTAGGCAATGATGGGACCCAGTACTTC. Translation gives CASSVGNDGTQYF.

The J gene is TRBJ1-5, the V gene TRBV2, with no clear D. This CDR3 has 12 residues. Germline V lookup: CDR1 SNHLY, CDR2 FYNNEI. The germline V and J ends were trimmed by 2 bases and 9 bases, with 8 bases remaining between them. In DNA, the CDR3 is TGTGCCAGCAGTGAAAACCGGGGGCCCCAGCATTTT. Translating gives CASSENRGPQHF.

The chain uses TRBV11-2 and TRBJ2-7; D might be TRBD2 (6 bases). The CDR3 has 13 amino acids. Trimming left V 1 base short and J 4 bases short, with 8 bases between. Germline-derived CDR1 and CDR2 are SGHAT and FQNNGV. The CDR3 nucleotides read TGTGCCAGCAGCTTAGCGGAGGGGTACGAGCAGTACTTC. Translation gives CASSLAEGYEQYF.

The V and J genes are TRBV19 and TRBJ2-2; 8 bases are a match to TRBD1. CDR1 and CDR2 from the germline V gene are LNHDA and SQIVND (reference sequence). This CDR3 is 14 amino acids long. The V and J ends lost 7 bases and 7 bases, in that order; junction bases with no gene match: 8. The CDR3 loop reads CASKTGAKGGELFF. CDR3 sequence (DNA): TGTGCCAGTAAGACAGGGGCGAAGGGCGGGGAGCTGTTTTTT.

The J gene is TRBJ1-2, the V gene TRBV6-5; maybe TRBD1 (5 bases). The germline gives CDR1 MNHEY, CDR2 SVGAGI. Deletions cut 7 bases from V and 7 bases from J, with 13 bases between. The CDR3 sequence is 12 residues long. CDR3 nucleotide sequence: TGTGCCAGCAAAGACCCAGGGCTTGGCTACACCTTC. Translation: CASKDPGLGYTF.

This chain uses TRBV11-2 with TRBJ1-3; possible D gene TRBD1, 5 bases. The germline V gene has CDR1 SGHAT and CDR2 FQNNGV. V was cut by 1 base and J by 0 bases, with 13 bases left in between. The CDR3 consists of 17 residues. In DNA form, the CDR3 reads TGTGCCAGCAGCTTAGTTTTGGGGGGTCCCTCTGGAAACACCATATATTTT. Translated: CASSLVLGGPSGNTIYF.